This TCR beta chain was sequenced in a study of blood T cell repertoires in COVID-19. Study as a whole: Samples representing acute and convalescent COVID-19 were sourced from the United States, Italy and Spain.

V was cut by 1 base and J by 5 bases, with 5 bases left in between. The CDR3 is made up of 11 amino acids. The germline V gene has CDR1 DFQATT and CDR2 SNEGSKA (reference sequence). Authors' analysis steps: For nucleated cells, counts were estimated from reference gene primer amplification. Assay used: immunoSEQ multiplex PCR; TCRdb lists only in-frame clones, some missing. D and trimming were read from the DNA, whereas the V and J calls and clone size are those reported in that table. The table includes about 170,000 clones, 86% detected once. The clonotype originates from a man between 45 and 60 years old with active or convalescent COVID-19. The genes are TRBV20-1 and TRBJ1-1, with D uncertain. The sample consisted of peripheral blood. CDR3 bases: TGCAGTGCTAGAGCGCGAACTGAAGCTTTCTTT. Translating gives CSARARTEAFF.